Shown below are 9 T cell receptor beta chains from a single sample sequenced in a study of cytomegalovirus exposure and HLA in healthy donors. It was with 60 Vbeta and 13 Jbeta primers that the PCR ran. Here immunoSEQ multiplex PCR was the method, and the copy in TCRdb shows in-frame clones only, minus some. The sample consists of 150,000 to 200,000 clones, roughly 80% of them appearing once. Material: PBMCs. Source of these receptors: a man in his 60s in good health and CMV-seronegative.

As to this clone: The junction departs from germline at one end; a sequencing error may be responsible. The V and J genes are TRBV7-7 and TRBJ2-1; tentatively, D is TRBD1 (5 bases). The CDR3 has 14 residues. Germline V gene sequence: CDR1 SSHAT, CDR2 FNYEAQ (reference sequence). CDR3 DNA: TGTGCTAGCAGCTTAGGTCAGGGTGTCGATGAGCAGTTCTTC. The encoded protein is CASSLGQGVDEQFF.

V and J are TRBV6-1 and TRBJ1-5; a weak D match, TRBD1 (6 bases). Trimming pared 5 bases from V and 5 bases from J, leaving 13 bases between. From germline, CDR1 is MNHNS and CDR2 SASEGT. There are 14 residues in the CDR3. CDR3 bases: TGTGCCAGCAGTCGTACAGGGTGGGATCAGCCCCAGCATTTT. It is translated as CASSRTGWDQPQHF.

This chain uses TRBV9 with TRBJ2-7; no clear D. The germline gives CDR1 SGDLS, CDR2 YYNGEE. The ends were cut back, 0 bases at V and 3 bases at J, with 7 bases in the middle. The CDR3 runs to 13 residues. This CDR3 is CASSVGGYYEQYF. The CDR3 region has the DNA TGTGCCAGCAGCGTAGGCGGATACTACGAGCAGTACTTC.

This chain connects TRBV7-2 to TRBJ2-7, with a tentative D call TRBD2 (6 bases). The ends were cut back, 2 bases at V and 4 bases at J, with 18 bases in the middle. The CDR3 totals 16 residues. CDR1 and CDR2 from the germline V gene are SGHTA and FQGNSA. In DNA form, the CDR3 reads TGTGCCAGCAGCTTAACGTGGGAGGTACCCGGGTACGAGCAGTACTTC. Translation: CASSLTWEVPGYEQYF.

This chain links TRBV4-2 with TRBJ2-5, with 8 nucleotides matching TRBD2. The germline V gene encodes CDR1 LGHNA and CDR2 YNFKEQ. This CDR3 region has 17 residues. The V and J ends lost 0 bases and 5 bases, in that order; junction bases with no gene match: 11. CDR3 amino acids: CASSQDFGREAPETQYF. The CDR3 nucleotides are TGTGCCAGCAGCCAAGATTTTGGGCGGGAGGCCCCGGAGACCCAGTACTTC.

The rearrangement links TRBV6-6 to TRBJ2-7, with a weak D call TRBD1 (6 bases). Germline V gene lookup returns CDR1 MNHNY and CDR2 SVGAGI (reference sequence). The CDR3 totals 12 residues. V was shortened by 8 bases and J by 0 bases, with 8 bases between the two germline ends. The CDR3 region is CASLDSSYEQYF. DNA for the CDR3: TGTGCCAGCCTGGACAGCTCCTACGAGCAGTACTTC.

This clone was counted only a few times. The V gene is TRBV25-1, the J gene TRBJ2-5; 8 nucleotides align to TRBD1. The DNA end favors TRBJ2-7, so the J call may be wrong. Germline assignment: CDR1 MGHDK and CDR2 SYGVNS. The CDR3 extends over 15 amino acids. The CDR3, as DNA: TGTGCCAGCAGTGAAAAGGGACAGGAAGGCTACGAGCAGTACTTC. Its translation is CASSEKGQEGYEQYF.

The chain links TRBV2 to TRBJ1-5; 12 bases agree with TRBD1. This CDR3 is 14 amino acids long. From germline, CDR1 is SNHLY and CDR2 FYNNEI. J was trimmed by 3 bases and V by 6 bases; bases with no gene match: 0. The CDR3 loop is CASRGQGANQPQHF. The CDR3, as DNA: TGTGCCAGCAGGGGACAGGGGGCCAATCAGCCCCAGCATTTT.

V gene TRBV6-1 combines with J gene TRBJ2-5; D may be TRBD2 (7 bases). Germline assignment: CDR1 MNHNS and CDR2 SASEGT. V lost 0 bases, J lost 4 bases, and 18 bases lay in between. This CDR3 comprises 17 residues. The CDR3: CASSEATGGTGRETQYF. The CDR3 DNA follows: TGTGCCAGCAGTGAAGCGACGGGGGGAACAGGGCGAGAGACCCAGTACTTC.